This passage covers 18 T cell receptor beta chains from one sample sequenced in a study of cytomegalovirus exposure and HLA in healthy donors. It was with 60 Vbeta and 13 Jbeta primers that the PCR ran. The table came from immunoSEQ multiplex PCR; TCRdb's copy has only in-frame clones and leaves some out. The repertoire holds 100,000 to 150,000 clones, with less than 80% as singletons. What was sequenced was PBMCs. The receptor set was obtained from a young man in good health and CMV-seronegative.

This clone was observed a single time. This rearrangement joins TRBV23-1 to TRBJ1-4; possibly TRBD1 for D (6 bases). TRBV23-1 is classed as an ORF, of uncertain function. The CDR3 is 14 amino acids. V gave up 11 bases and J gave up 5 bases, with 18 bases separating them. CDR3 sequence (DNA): TGCGCCCCGAACACCGGGACACCGAATGAAAAACTGTTTTTT. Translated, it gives CAPNTGTPNEKLFF.

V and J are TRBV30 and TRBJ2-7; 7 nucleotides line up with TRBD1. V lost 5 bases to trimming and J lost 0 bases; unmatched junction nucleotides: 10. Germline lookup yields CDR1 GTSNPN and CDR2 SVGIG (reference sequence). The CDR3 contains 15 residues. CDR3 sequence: CAWESRDSSSYEQYF. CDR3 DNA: TGTGCCTGGGAGAGCCGGGACAGCAGCTCCTACGAGCAGTACTTC.

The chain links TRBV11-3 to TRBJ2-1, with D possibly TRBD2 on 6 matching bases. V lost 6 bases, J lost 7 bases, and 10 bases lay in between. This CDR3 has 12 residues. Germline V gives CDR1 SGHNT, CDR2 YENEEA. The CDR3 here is CASSHGGNEQFF. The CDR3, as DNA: TGTGCCAGCAGTCATGGAGGGAATGAGCAGTTCTTC. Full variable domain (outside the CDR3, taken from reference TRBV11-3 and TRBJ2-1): EAGVVQSPRYKIIEKKQPVAFWCNPISGHNTLYWYLQNLGQGPELLIRYENEEAVDDSQLPKDRFSAERLKGVDSTLKIQPAELGDSAVYLCASSHGGNEQFFGPGTRLTVL.

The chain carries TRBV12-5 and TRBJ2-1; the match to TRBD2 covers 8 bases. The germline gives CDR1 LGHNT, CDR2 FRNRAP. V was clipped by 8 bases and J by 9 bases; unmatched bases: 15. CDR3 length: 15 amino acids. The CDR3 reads CASTPPGGGSGEQFF. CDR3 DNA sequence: TGTGCTAGTACCCCTCCGGGCGGGGGGTCGGGTGAGCAGTTCTTC.

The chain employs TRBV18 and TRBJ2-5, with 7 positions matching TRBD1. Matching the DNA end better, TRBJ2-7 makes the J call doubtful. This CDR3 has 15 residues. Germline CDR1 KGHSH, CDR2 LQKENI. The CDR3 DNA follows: TGTGCCAGCTCGCCCGGGACAGAGAAGACTTACGAGCAGTACTTC. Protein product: CASSPGTEKTYEQYF.

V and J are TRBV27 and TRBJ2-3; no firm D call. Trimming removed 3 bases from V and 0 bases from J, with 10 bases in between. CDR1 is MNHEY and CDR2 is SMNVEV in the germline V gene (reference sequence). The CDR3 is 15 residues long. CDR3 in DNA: TGTGCCAGCAGTTTTATGGCGGCTAGCACAGATACGCAGTATTTT. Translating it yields CASSFMAASTDTQYF.

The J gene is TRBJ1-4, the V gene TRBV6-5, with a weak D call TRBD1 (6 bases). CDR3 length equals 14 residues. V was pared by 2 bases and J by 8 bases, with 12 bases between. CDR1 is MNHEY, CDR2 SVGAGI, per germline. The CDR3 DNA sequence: TGTGCCAGCAGTTACGGCAGGGGACGAGAAAAACTGTTTTTT. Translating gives CASSYGRGREKLFF.

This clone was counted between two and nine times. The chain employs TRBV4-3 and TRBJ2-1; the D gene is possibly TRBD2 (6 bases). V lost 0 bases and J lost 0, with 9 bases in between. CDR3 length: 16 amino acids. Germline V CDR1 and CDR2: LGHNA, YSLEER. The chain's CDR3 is CASSQDRGSSYNEQFF. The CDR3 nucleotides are TGCGCCAGCAGCCAAGATCGGGGGAGCTCCTACAATGAGCAGTTCTTC.

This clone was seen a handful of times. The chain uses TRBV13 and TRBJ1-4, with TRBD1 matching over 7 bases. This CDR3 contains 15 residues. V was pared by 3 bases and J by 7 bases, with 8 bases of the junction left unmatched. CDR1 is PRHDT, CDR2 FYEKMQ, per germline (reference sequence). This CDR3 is CASSLRGRYSEKLFF. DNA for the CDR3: TGTGCCAGCAGCTTGAGGGGGCGGTATAGTGAAAAACTGTTTTTT.

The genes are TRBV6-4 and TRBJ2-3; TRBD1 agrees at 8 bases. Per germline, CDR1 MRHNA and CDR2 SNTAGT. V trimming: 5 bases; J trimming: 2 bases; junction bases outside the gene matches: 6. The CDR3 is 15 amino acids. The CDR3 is CASSSGTGYTDTQYF. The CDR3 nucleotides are TGTGCCAGCAGTTCCGGGACAGGATACACAGATACGCAGTATTTT.

The CDR3 reads CASSLEHPEGDGYTF. The CDR3, as DNA: TGTGCCAGCAGTTTAGAGCATCCCGAGGGGGATGGCTACACCTTC. V is TRBV27 and J is TRBJ1-2, with D tentatively TRBD1 (6 bases). CDR1 is MNHEY, CDR2 SMNVEV, per germline (reference sequence). This CDR3 is 15 amino acids long. V lost 2 bases, J lost 6 bases, and 16 bases lay in between.

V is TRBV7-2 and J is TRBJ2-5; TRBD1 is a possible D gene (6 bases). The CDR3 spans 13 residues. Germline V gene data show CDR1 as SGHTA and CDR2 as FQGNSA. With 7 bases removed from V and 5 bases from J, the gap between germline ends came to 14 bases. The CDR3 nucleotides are TGTGCCAGCAATAGCAGGGGTGGGGAGACCCAGTACTTC. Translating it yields CASNSRGGETQYF.

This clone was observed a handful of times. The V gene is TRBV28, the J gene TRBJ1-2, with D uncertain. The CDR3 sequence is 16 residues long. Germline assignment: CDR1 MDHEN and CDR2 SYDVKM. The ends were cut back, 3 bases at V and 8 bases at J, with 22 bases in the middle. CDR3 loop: CASSFAGHIKVFGYTF. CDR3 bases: TGTGCCAGCAGTTTTGCTGGGCACATTAAGGTTTTCGGCTACACCTTC.

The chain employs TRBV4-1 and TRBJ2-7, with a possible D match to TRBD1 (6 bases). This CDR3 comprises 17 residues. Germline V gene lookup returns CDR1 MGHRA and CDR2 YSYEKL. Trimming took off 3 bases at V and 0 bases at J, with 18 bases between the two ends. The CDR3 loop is CASSHQILGTPSYEQYF. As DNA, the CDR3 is TGCGCCAGCAGCCACCAAATCCTCGGGACACCCTCCTACGAGCAGTACTTC.

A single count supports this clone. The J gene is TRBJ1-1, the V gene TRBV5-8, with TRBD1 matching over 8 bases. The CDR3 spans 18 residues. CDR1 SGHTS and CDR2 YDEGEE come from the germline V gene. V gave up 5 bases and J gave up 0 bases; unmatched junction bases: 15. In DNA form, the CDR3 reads TGTGCCAGCAGACCAGGACCCAGGACAGGGACCATGAACACTGAAGCTTTCTTT. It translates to CASRPGPRTGTMNTEAFF.

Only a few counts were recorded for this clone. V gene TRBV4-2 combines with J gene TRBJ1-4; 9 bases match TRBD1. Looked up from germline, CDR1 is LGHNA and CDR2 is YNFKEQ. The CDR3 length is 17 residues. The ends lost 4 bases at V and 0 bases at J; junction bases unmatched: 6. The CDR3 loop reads CASSPGTGSATNEKLFF. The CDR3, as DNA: TGTGCCAGCAGCCCCGGGACAGGGTCGGCAACTAATGAAAAACTGTTTTTT.

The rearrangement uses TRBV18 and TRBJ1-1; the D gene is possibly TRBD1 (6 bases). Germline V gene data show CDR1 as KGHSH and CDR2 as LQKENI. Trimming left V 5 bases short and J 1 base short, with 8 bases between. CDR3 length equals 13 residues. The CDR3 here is CASSKDRNTEAFF. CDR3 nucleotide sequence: TGTGCCAGCTCAAAGGACAGGAACACTGAAGCTTTCTTT.

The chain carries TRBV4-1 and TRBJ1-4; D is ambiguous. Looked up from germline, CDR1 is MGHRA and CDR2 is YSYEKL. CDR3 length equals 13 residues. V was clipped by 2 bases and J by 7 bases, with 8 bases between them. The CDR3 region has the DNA TGCGCCAGCAGCCAATGGCGGGGTGAAAAACTGTTTTTT. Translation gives CASSQWRGEKLFF.